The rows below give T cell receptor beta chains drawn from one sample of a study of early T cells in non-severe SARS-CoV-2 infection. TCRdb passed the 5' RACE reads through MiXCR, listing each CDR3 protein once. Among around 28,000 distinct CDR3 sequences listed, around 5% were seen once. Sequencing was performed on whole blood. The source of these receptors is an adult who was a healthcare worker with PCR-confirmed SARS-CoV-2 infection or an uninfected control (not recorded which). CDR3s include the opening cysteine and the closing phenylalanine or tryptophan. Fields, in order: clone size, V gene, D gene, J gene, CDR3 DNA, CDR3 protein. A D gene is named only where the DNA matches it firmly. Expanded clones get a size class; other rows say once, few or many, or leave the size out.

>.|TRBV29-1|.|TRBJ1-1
TGCAGCGTTACACAGGGCCTTAACACTGAAGCTTTCTTT
CSVTQGLNTEAFF
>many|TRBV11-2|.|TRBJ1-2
TGTGCCAGCAGCTTAGGAGGGGGGCCCTATGGCTACACCTTC
CASSLGGGPYGYTF
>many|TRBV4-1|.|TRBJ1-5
TGCGCCAGCAGCCAAGATTCAGGGACCAGGTCCTATAGCAATCAGCCCCAGCATTTT
CASSQDSGTRSYSNQPQHF
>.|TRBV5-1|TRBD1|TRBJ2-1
TGCGCCAGCAGCTTGGGACCGGGACAGACCTACAATGAGCAGTTCTTC
CASSLGPGQTYNEQFF
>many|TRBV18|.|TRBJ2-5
TGTGCCAGCTCACCTGGGGACCAAGAGACCCAGTACTTC
CASSPGDQETQYF
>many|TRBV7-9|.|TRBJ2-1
TGTGCCAGCAGCTTAGTCTCAGGGGACAATGAGCAGTTCTTC
CASSLVSGDNEQFF
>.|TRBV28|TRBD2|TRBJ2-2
TGTGCCAGCAGTTACGGGGGGACTAGCGTGAACACCGGGGAGCTGTTTTTT
CASSYGGTSVNTGELFF
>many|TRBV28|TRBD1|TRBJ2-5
TGTGCCAGCAGTTCCCCCGGGACAGGGGCAGGGGAGACCCAGTACTTC
CASSSPGTGAGETQYF
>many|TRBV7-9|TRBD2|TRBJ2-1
TGTGCCAGCAGCTTTAGCGGGGTATATACCTACAATGAGCAGTTCTTC
CASSFSGVYTYNEQFF
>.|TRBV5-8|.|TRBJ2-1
TGTGCCAGCAGCTTGGGGGGTTACAATGAGCAGTTCTTC
CASSLGGYNEQFF
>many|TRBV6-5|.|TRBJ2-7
TGTGCCAGCAGTCCATACCAAGGAGGGTACGAGCAGTACTTC
CASSPYQGGYEQYF
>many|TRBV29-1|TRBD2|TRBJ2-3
TGCAGCGTTGGACTAGCGGGAGGTACAGATACGCAGTATTTT
CSVGLAGGTDTQYF
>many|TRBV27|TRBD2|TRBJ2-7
TGTGCCAGCAGTGTAACTAGCGGAAGTTCCTACGAGCAGTACTTC
CASSVTSGSSYEQYF
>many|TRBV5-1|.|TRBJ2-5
TGCGCCAGCAGCTCTGGGGGTGTAAAAGAGACCCAGTACTTC
CASSSGGVKETQYF
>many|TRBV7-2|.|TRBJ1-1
TGTGCCAGTAGCCTTCTGGCACTTGAAGCTTTCTTT
CASSLLALEAFF
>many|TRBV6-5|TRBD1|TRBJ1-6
TGTGCCAGCAGCGTCGGACAGGGGAATTCACCCCTCCACTTT
CASSVGQGNSPLHF
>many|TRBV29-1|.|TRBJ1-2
TGCAGCGTTGAGAGCCAGGGCTATGGCTACACCTTC
CSVESQGYGYTF
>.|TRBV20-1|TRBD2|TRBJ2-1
TGCAGTGCTTTTAGCGGGAGAGGGTCCAATGAGCAGTTCTTC
CSAFSGRGSNEQFF
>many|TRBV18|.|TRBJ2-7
TGTGCCAGCTCCGTTCGGCAGGGAAACGAGCAGTACTTC
CASSVRQGNEQYF
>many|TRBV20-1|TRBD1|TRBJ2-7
TGCAGTGCTAGGGGCAACCACAGGGGGAACTCCTACGAGCAGTACTTC
CSARGNHRGNSYEQYF
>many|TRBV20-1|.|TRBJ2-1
TGCAGTGCTAGAGAGGATGAAGGGTTTACTTCTGGTGAGCAGTTCTTC
CSAREDEGFTSGEQFF
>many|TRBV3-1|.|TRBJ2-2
TGTGCCAGCAGCCCCCCACGTACCAACACCGGGGAGCTGTTTTTT
CASSPPRTNTGELFF
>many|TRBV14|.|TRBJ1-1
TGTGCCAGCAGCGCCCGGACCCACGGGGGAGCTTTCTTT
CASSARTHGGAFF
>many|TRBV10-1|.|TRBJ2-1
TGCGCCAGCAGTAAGGACAGCTACAATGAGCAGTTCTTC
CASSKDSYNEQFF
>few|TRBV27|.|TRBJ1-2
TGTGCCAGCAGTTTCAACGGGGGGGCCTATGGCTACACCTTC
CASSFNGGAYGYTF
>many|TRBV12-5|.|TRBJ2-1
TGTGCTAGTGGTTTGGTAGCGGTGAGCTCCTACAATGAGCAGTTCTTC
CASGLVAVSSYNEQFF
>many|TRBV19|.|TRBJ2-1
TGTGCCAGTAGTAATTTCGGGACGGACAATGAGCAGTTCTTC
CASSNFGTDNEQFF
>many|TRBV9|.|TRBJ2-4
TGTGCCAGCAGCGTAGTTGGCCCCCTACAGGGTTCGGACAAAAACATTCAGTACTTC
CASSVVGPLQGSDKNIQYF
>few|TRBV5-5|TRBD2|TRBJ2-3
TGTGCCAGCACGTCAGGCGGGAGTAGGACAGATACGCAGTATTTT
CASTSGGSRTDTQYF
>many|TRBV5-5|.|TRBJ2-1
TGTGCCAGCAGCTTGGGAGGCGGCGCGAGAGGGAATGAGCAGTTCTTC
CASSLGGGARGNEQFF
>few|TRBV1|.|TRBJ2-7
TGCACCAGCAGCCAAGACCCCCCTAGCGGTAGCTCTGGGGAGCAGTACTTC
CTSSQDPPSGSSGEQYF
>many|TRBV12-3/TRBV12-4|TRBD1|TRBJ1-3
TGTGCCAGCAGTTCCCAAGGACAGGGGGCTGGAAACACCATATATTTT
CASSSQGQGAGNTIYF
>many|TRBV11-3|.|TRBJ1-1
TGTGCCAGCAGCCCGAATGAGGGGACTGAAGCTTTCTTT
CASSPNEGTEAFF
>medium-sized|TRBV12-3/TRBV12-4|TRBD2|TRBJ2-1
TGTGCCAGCAGGCCGGGAGGGGTCGGGACCTCCAATGAGCAGTTCTTC
CASRPGGVGTSNEQFF
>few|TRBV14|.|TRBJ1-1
TGTGCCAGCAGCCAAGAGACCCGGGGGACTGAAGCTTTCTTT
CASSQETRGTEAFF
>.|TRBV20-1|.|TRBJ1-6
TGCAGTGCTACGACACGGGGATCCCAAGCAGCCCTCCACTTT
CSATTRGSQAALHF
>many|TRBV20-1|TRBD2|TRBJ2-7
TGCAGTGCTAGAGATCGAGGGAGGGCCTCCTACGAGCAGTACTTC
CSARDRGRASYEQYF
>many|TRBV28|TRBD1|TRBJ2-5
TGTGCCAGCAGTTCCCGGACAGGGCGACTACAAGAGACCCAGTACTTC
CASSSRTGRLQETQYF
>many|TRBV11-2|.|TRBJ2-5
TGTGCCAGCACCATAGCTGGATGGGGGGAGACCCAGTACTTC
CASTIAGWGETQYF
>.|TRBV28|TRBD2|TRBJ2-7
TGTGCCAGCAGCTTAGCGGGAGGGCTATTCTACGAGCAGTACTTC
CASSLAGGLFYEQYF
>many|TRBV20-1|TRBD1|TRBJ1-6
TGCAGTGCCAGAGGGGACAGGAAGAGCTCCTATAATTCACCCCTCCACTTT
CSARGDRKSSYNSPLHF
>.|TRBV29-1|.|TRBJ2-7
TGCAGCGCGGGACAACGGAACGAGCAGTACTTC
CSAGQRNEQYF
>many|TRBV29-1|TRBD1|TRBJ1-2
TGCAGCGTTTGGTGGGCAGGGGGCGTCGGCTATGGCTACACCTTC
CSVWWAGGVGYGYTF